Reported below is one T cell receptor beta chain. Using immunoSEQ multiplex PCR, the repertoire was profiled, and TCRdb retains in-frame clones only, with some absent. The repertoire holds about 260,000 clones, with roughly 90% as singletons. These data belong to a study of blood T cell repertoires in COVID-19. Whole-study context: In each case, the material was cDNA or gDNA derived from T cells, B-cell-depleted T cells, or PBMCs.

CDR3 size: 14 residues. Trimming pared 4 bases from V and 1 base from J, leaving 11 bases between. CDR1 is LGHDT, CDR2 YNNKEL, per germline (reference sequence). Enrolment of Seattle patients took place during active infection, and they were followed longitudinally. This chain uses TRBV3-1 (or the pseudogene TRBV3-2) with TRBJ2-7; D is perhaps TRBD2 (5 bases). This clonotype originated in a woman in her twenties or thirties with COVID-19, enrolled during active disease. Input material: peripheral blood. CDR3 sequence: CASSPGRGSYEQYF. CDR3 bases: TGTGCCAGCAGCCCGGGTCGCGGGTCCTACGAGCAGTACTTC.